This T cell receptor beta chain was documented in a study of T cell responses to AZD1222 COVID-19 vaccine. A remark on this clone: Its cognate antigen is unknown.

The protocol was immunoSEQ multiplex PCR, while the TCRdb copy is restricted to in-frame clones and leaves out a portion. Of over 150,000 clones listed, roughly 94% were seen once; the top ten hold about 1.5%. Study outcomes and limitations: Just six or seven AZD1222 recipients tested seropositive at baseline.

Per germline, CDR1 LGHNA and CDR2 YSLEER. This CDR3 spans 12 amino acids. Trimming took 3 bases from V and 10 from J, leaving 10 bases between them. This material consisted of peripheral blood, taken 28 days after the second AZD1222 dose. The rearrangement uses TRBV4-3 and TRBJ2-1, with D perhaps TRBD1 (6 bases). This sequence was found in an adult who received the AZD1222 COVID-19 vaccine. CDR3 residues: CASSQTGTEQFF. The CDR3 DNA reads TGCGCCAGCAGCCAGACCGGGACAGAGCAGTTCTTC.